This TCR beta chain was captured by sequencing in a study of blood T cell repertoires in COVID-19. Produced via immunoSEQ multiplex PCR; TCRdb's table is partial and in-frame only. The sample shows approximately 240,000 clones, about nine tenths of them seen only once. Across over 20 US areas, participants ranged in age from roughly 18 to 89 years. CDR1 and CDR2 (germline): MDHEN, SYDVKM. CDR3 length: 15 amino acids. Trimming removed 4 bases from V and 10 bases from J, with 17 bases in between. This TCR was recovered from a woman between 50 and 59 years old in a cohort exposed to, infected with or recovered from COVID-19 (not recorded which). The specimen was PBMCs or T cells enriched from blood (not recorded which). The rearrangement uses TRBV28 and TRBJ1-6, with TRBD1 as a possible D gene (6 bases). CDR3 DNA: TGTGCCAGCAGTTCGTTCAATACAGGGAACTCACCCCTCCACTTT. Amino acids: CASSSFNTGNSPLHF.